Presented here are 27 T cell receptor beta chains from one specimen sequenced in a study of cytomegalovirus exposure and HLA in healthy donors. PCR used 60 Vbeta primers and 13 Jbeta primers. Clones were sequenced by immunoSEQ multiplex PCR, and TCRdb holds only the in-frame ones, with some missing. The table shows under 150,000 clones, with about 61% occurring only once. Sequences were obtained from PBMCs. The receptor source for this set is a man aged 18 to 29 in good health and CMV-seropositive.

Only a few counts were recorded for this clone. The chain combines TRBV28 with TRBJ2-1; 10 bases match TRBD1. Germline CDR1 is MDHEN and CDR2 is SYDVKM. V lost 3 bases and J lost 10; bases outside the gene matches: 9. This CDR3 spans 15 amino acids. DNA of the CDR3: TGTGCCAGCAGTTTGGGGACAGGGGTGCTTGGGGAGCAGTTCTTC. Translating it yields CASSLGTGVLGEQFF.

This clone was observed a few times. The rearrangement uses TRBV28 and TRBJ2-7, with TRBD2 matching over 9 bases. J lost 5 bases, V lost 6 bases, and 11 bases had no gene match. Germline loops: CDR1 MDHEN, CDR2 SYDVKM. The CDR3 is 15 amino acids. The CDR3 sequence: CASSPPGLAVHEQYV. CDR3 nucleotides: TGTGCCAGCAGCCCACCGGGACTAGCTGTCCACGAGCAGTACGTC.

J is TRBJ1-2 and V is TRBV28; D is undetermined. The germline CDR1 and CDR2 sequences are MDHEN and SYDVKM. The CDR3 loop spans 12 amino acids. V was cut by 3 bases and J by 4 bases, with 6 bases left in between. In nucleotides, the CDR3 is TGTGCCAGCAGTTTGAGTAGCTATGGCTACACCTTC. It codes for CASSLSSYGYTF.

This chain joins TRBV6-6 and TRBJ1-2, with D possibly TRBD1 on 5 matching bases. CDR1 is MNHNY and CDR2 is SVGAGI in the germline V gene (reference sequence). This CDR3 is 16 amino acids long. With 0 bases removed from V and 4 bases from J, the gap between germline ends came to 15 bases. The DNA of the CDR3 is TGTGCCAGCAGTTACTCCCTCGCAGGCGGGGGCTATGGCTACACCTTC. Protein sequence: CASSYSLAGGGYGYTF.

This clone came up a few times. J is TRBJ2-5 and V is TRBV18; TRBD1 might be the D (5 bases). The V end was cut by 1 base, the J end by 2 bases, with 11 bases between. The CDR3 covers 15 residues. CDR1 and CDR2 from the germline V gene are KGHSH and LQKENI. The CDR3 protein is CASSPLGSGQETQYF. The CDR3, as DNA: TGTGCCAGCTCACCACTCGGGTCAGGGCAAGAGACCCAGTACTTC.

This rearrangement joins TRBV28 to TRBJ1-5; possible D gene TRBD1, 6 bases. In germline, CDR1 is MDHEN, CDR2 SYDVKM. Deletions cut 5 bases from V and 4 bases from J, with 12 bases between. This CDR3 comprises 14 residues. CDR3 region: CASSAHRANQPQHF. The CDR3, as DNA: TGTGCCAGCAGTGCCCACAGGGCTAATCAGCCCCAGCATTTT.

Only a few counts were recorded for this clone. The CDR3 DNA reads TGTGCCAGCAGCCGATGGGACTGGCGGGAGACCCAGTACTTC. Amino acid sequence: CASSRWDWRETQYF. This chain connects TRBV7-9 to TRBJ2-5; a weak D match, TRBD2 (6 bases). The CDR3 is 14 amino acids. V was clipped by 5 bases and J by 5 bases, with 15 bases between them. The germline gives CDR1 SEHNR, CDR2 FQNEAQ (reference sequence).

This clone turned up a few times. V gene TRBV6-5 combines with J gene TRBJ2-1; 7 bases agree with TRBD2. The CDR3 totals 16 residues. V was clipped by 0 bases and J by 6 bases; unmatched bases: 8. Per the germline V gene, CDR1 is MNHEY and CDR2 is SVGAGI. CDR3 sequence reads: CASSYSTGGKRNEQFF. In nucleotides, the CDR3 is TGTGCCAGCAGTTACTCGACGGGGGGAAAACGCAATGAGCAGTTCTTC.

This chain joins TRBV4-2 and TRBJ1-1; D perhaps matches TRBD1 (6 bases). CDR1 LGHNA and CDR2 YNFKEQ come from the germline V gene. CDR3 length: 15 residues. V shed 1 base and J shed 5 bases, with 14 bases lying between them. Here the CDR3 DNA reads TGTGCCAGCAGCCAAGTAATGGGGGCGGGTACTGAAGCTTTCTTT. Translated: CASSQVMGAGTEAFF.

The chain carries TRBV9 and TRBJ1-2, with a tentative D call TRBD1 (5 bases). Germline loops: CDR1 SGDLS, CDR2 YYNGEE. This CDR3 comprises 13 residues. V was shortened by 0 bases and J by 5 bases, with 8 bases between the two germline ends. The CDR3 nucleotides read TGTGCCAGCAGCGTAGACAGGCTTTATGGCTACACCTTC. As protein: CASSVDRLYGYTF.

CDR3 nucleotide sequence: TGTGCCAGCAGCTCCGGCTACAGGGTCGAAGAGACCCAGTACTTC. Its protein is CASSSGYRVEETQYF. The chain recombines TRBV7-2 with TRBJ2-5, with D possibly being TRBD1 (6 bases). There are 15 residues in the CDR3. Trimming took 4 bases from V and 3 from J, leaving 15 bases between them. CDR1 SGHTA and CDR2 FQGNSA come from the germline V gene.

The CDR3 spells CASSMPQGLFEQYV. The CDR3, as DNA: TGTGCCAGCAGCATGCCCCAGGGCCTATTCGAGCAGTACGTC. V gene TRBV9 combines with J gene TRBJ2-7; D perhaps matches TRBD1 (5 bases). CDR1 and CDR2 (germline): SGDLS, YYNGEE. CDR3 length: 14 amino acids. Trimming removed 4 bases at V and 6 bases at J, with 17 bases between.

The chain employs TRBV7-2 and TRBJ2-3, with 9 bases lining up with TRBD2. This CDR3 spans 17 amino acids. The V and J ends lost 2 bases and 5 bases, in that order; junction bases with no gene match: 11. Looked up from germline, CDR1 is SGHTA and CDR2 is FQGNSA. CDR3 DNA: TGTGCCAGCAGCTTAAAGCCTGTAGCGGGGGACCGAGATACGCAGTATTTT. Translation: CASSLKPVAGDRDTQYF.

V and J are TRBV4-1 and TRBJ1-1, with D hard to call. CDR1 and CDR2 from the germline V gene are MGHRA and YSYEKL. This CDR3 region has 15 residues. The V end was cut by 1 base, the J end by 0 bases, with 9 bases between. In DNA form, the CDR3 reads TGCGCCAGCAGCCAAGGTGACGGGTTGAACACTGAAGCTTTCTTT. Amino acids: CASSQGDGLNTEAFF.

The chain is built from TRBV2 and TRBJ1-3; D remains unclear. V was shortened by 1 base and J by 4 bases, with 11 bases between the two germline ends. The CDR3 runs 15 residues. Germline CDR1 SNHLY, CDR2 FYNNEI. The CDR3 reads CASSEESYAGNTIYF. The CDR3 DNA follows: TGTGCCAGCAGTGAAGAGAGTTATGCCGGAAACACCATATATTTT.

The chain carries TRBV2 and TRBJ1-5; the match to TRBD1 covers 7 bases. J gave up 7 bases and V 3 bases, and 9 bases lay outside the gene matches. The CDR3 length is 15 residues. Germline assignment: CDR1 SNHLY and CDR2 FYNNEI. The CDR3 coding sequence is TGTGCCAGCAGTGAGGAAGGGGGCGTGGGGCAGCCCCAGCATTTT. Residues: CASSEEGGVGQPQHF.

This clone turned up a few times. The V and J genes are TRBV9 and TRBJ2-6; TRBD2 might be the D (6 bases). V lost 0 bases and J 2 bases, leaving 6 bases between the germline ends. The germline V gene encodes CDR1 SGDLS and CDR2 YYNGEE. The length of the CDR3 is 15 residues. The CDR3 loop is CASSVGGAGANVLTF. For the CDR3, the DNA is TGTGCCAGCAGCGTAGGCGGGGCTGGGGCCAACGTCCTGACTTTC.

This sequence joins TRBV7-6 and TRBJ2-6, with 12 bases fitting TRBD1. The junction had 11 bases not matched to a gene; V was cut back by 5 bases and J by 3 bases. The CDR3 consists of 19 residues. The germline V gene encodes CDR1 SGHVS and CDR2 FNYEAQ. The chain's CDR3 is CASSMMGQGASRGANVLTF. CDR3 DNA: TGTGCCAGCAGCATGATGGGACAGGGGGCCAGCCGTGGGGCCAACGTCCTGACTTTC.

The rearrangement joins TRBV2 to TRBJ2-3; 7 nucleotides line up with TRBD1. V dropped 1 base and J dropped 4; count of bases not matched to a gene: 8. This CDR3 has 16 amino acids. CDR1 SNHLY and CDR2 FYNNEI come from the germline V gene. The CDR3 nucleotides are TGTGCCAGCAGTGAAGATGACAGGGTACGACCAGATACGCAGTATTTT. Amino acid sequence: CASSEDDRVRPDTQYF.

Comment on this clone: The junction departs from germline at one end; a sequencing error may be responsible. This rearrangement joins TRBV14 to TRBJ2-2; TRBD2 agrees at 7 bases. Germline CDR1 is SGHDN and CDR2 is FVKESK. The CDR3 contains 15 residues. This CDR3 is CASSRGGVNTGELVF. CDR3 sequence (DNA): TGTGCCAGCAGCCGTGGGGGGGTGAACACCGGGGAGCTGGTTTTT.

This chain uses TRBV5-5 with TRBJ2-3; 9 bases match TRBD1. Germline V gives CDR1 SGHKS, CDR2 YYEKEE (reference sequence). J gave up 1 base and V 5 bases, and 11 bases lay outside the gene matches. This CDR3 region has 17 residues. Written as DNA, the CDR3 is TGTGCCAGCAGTTTCCTACGGACAGGGGCGCGCACAGATACGCAGTATTTT. Amino acids: CASSFLRTGARTDTQYF.

V usage is TRBV4-2 and J usage is TRBJ1-5, with TRBD1 identical over 9 bases. The CDR3 contains 19 residues. J gave up 1 base and V 4 bases, and 14 bases lay outside the gene matches. Germline V lookup: CDR1 LGHNA, CDR2 YNFKEQ. CDR3 sequence: CASSLAYLSGQGSNQPQHF. For the CDR3, the DNA is TGTGCCAGCAGCCTTGCCTACCTCTCGGGACAGGGCAGCAATCAGCCCCAGCATTTT.

The chain carries TRBV27 and TRBJ2-3; D remains ambiguous. The V end lost 7 bases, the J end lost 4 bases, and 9 bases lay between the germline ends. The CDR3 has 12 amino acids. Germline V gives CDR1 MNHEY, CDR2 SMNVEV (reference sequence). CDR3 amino acids: CASNLPPDTQYF. The CDR3 DNA sequence: TGTGCCAGCAATCTCCCCCCAGATACGCAGTATTTT.

The rearrangement links TRBV27 to TRBJ2-3; D is unclear. CDR3 length: 14 residues. Trimming removed 2 bases from V and 2 bases from J, with 8 bases in between. Germline CDR1 is MNHEY and CDR2 is SMNVEV (reference sequence). The CDR3 DNA follows: TGTGCCAGCAGTTTAGCAGACAACACAGATACGCAGTATTTT. Protein sequence: CASSLADNTDTQYF.

The chain carries TRBV19 and TRBJ1-1; perhaps TRBD1 as D (5 bases). This CDR3 spans 15 amino acids. The V gene's germline CDR1 is LNHDA and CDR2 SQIVND (reference sequence). Trimming took 5 bases from V and 3 from J, leaving 16 bases between them. This CDR3 reads CASSPLRGAYTEAFF. DNA for the CDR3: TGTGCCAGTAGTCCACTCCGCGGGGCGTACACTGAAGCTTTCTTT.

The gene calls are TRBV9 and TRBJ2-7, with D perhaps matching TRBD2 (5 bases). Germline V CDR1 and CDR2: SGDLS, YYNGEE. CDR3 length: 15 amino acids. V was trimmed by 2 bases and J by 1 base, leaving 13 bases between them. This CDR3 reads CASSVGVDGSYEQYF. CDR3 bases: TGTGCCAGCAGCGTCGGGGTGGATGGGTCCTACGAGCAGTACTTC. Supplemented by reference TRBV9 and TRBJ2-7, the full variable domain reads DSGVTQTPKHLITATGQRVTLRCSPRSGDLSVYWYQQSLDQGLQFLIQYYNGEERAKGNILERFSAQQFPDLHSELNLSSLELGDSALYFCASSVGVDGSYEQYFGPGTRLTVT.

This clone was counted between two and nine times. This chain links TRBV6-4 with TRBJ2-3, with 9 bases identical to TRBD1. With 2 bases clipped from V and 4 bases from J, the junction kept 1 base outside the gene matches. The CDR3 has 14 amino acids. Germline values: CDR1 MRHNA, CDR2 SNTAGT. The CDR3 DNA follows: TGTGCCAGCAGTGACACAGGGGGCGCAGATACGCAGTATTTT. Translated, it gives CASSDTGGADTQYF.